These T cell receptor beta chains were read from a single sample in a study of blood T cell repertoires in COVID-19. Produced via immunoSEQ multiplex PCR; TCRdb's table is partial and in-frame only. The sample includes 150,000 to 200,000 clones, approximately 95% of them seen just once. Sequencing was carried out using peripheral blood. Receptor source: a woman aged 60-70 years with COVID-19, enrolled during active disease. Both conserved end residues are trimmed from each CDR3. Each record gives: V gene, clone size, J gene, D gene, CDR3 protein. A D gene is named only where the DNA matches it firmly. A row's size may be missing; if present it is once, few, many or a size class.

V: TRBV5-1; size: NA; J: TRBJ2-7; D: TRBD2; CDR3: ASSLRLAGGSSYEQY
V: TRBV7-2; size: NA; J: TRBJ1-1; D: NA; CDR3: ASSLETGGAF
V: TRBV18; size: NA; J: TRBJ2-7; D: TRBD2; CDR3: ASSRGEGKKY
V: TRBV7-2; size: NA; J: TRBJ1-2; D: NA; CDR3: ASSFDRTANYGYT
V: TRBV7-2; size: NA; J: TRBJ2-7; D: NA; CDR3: ASSLQGFGYEQY
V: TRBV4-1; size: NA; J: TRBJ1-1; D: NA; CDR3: ASSQEVRREAF
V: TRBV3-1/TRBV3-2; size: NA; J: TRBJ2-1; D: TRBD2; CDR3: ASSRGGNEQF
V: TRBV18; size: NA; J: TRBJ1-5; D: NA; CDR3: ASSPSQDPYSNQPQH
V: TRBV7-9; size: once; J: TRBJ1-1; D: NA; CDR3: ASSFPNTEAF
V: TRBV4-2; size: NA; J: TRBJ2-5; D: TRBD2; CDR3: ASSQVGGGQETQY
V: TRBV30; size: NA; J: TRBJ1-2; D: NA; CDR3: AWSVGPLDGGGYT
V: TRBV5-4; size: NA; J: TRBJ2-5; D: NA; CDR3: ASSNRDQETQY
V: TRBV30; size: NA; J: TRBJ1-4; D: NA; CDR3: AWSETLEKLF
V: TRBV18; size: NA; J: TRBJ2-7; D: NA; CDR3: ASSYDRTTYEQY
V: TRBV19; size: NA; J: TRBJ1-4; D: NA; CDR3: ASVGGATNEKLF
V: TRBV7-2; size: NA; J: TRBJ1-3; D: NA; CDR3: ASSLSGTGNTIY
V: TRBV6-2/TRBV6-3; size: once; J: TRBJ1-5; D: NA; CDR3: ASSYTGNNQPQH
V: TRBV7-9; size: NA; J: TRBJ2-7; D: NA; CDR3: ASSLVGGIEQY
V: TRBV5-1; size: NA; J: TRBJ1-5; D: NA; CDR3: ASSFNGDNQPQH
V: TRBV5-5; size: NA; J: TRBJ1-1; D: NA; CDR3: ASRLMGGRNTEAF
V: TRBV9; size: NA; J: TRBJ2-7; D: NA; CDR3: ASSVEVGDSYEQY
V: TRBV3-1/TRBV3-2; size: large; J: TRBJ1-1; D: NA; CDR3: ASSQDPGPRGGYNTEAF
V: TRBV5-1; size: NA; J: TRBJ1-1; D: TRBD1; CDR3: ASFRDRLGNTEAF
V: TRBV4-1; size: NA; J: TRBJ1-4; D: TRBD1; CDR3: ASSHRIRGPTNEKLF
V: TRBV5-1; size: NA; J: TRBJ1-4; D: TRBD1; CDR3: ASSLSGTGNKKLF
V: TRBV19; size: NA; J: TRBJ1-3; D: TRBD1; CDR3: ASSMEVQGAGGNTIY
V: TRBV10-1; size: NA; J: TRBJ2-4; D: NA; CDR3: ASSEGPPTGSKNIQY
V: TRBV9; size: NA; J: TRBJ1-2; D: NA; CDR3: ASSDDRRSYGYT
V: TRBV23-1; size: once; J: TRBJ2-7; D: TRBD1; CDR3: ASSQSDRVEQY
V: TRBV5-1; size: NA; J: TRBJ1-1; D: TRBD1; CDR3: ASSLGRQGSDTEAF
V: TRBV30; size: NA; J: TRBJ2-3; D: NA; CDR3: AWSVGASTDTQY
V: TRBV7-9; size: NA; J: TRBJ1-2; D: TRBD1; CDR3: ASSPRQGPYGYT
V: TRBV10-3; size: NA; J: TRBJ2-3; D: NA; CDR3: AIRVGGESTDTQY
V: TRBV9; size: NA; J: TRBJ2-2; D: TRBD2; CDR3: ASSLRTSGGANTGELF
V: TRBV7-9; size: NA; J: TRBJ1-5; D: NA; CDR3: ASSAVGGWDQPQH
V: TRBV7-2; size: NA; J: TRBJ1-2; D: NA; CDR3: ASSSWGGYGYT
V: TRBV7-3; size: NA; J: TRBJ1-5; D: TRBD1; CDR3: ASSRDRDQPQH
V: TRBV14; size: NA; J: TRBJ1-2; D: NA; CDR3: ASSQDRGISYT
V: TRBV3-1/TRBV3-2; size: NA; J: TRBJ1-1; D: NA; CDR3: ASSPYQGSGTEAF
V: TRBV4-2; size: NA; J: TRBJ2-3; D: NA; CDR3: ASSQGRGDTQY
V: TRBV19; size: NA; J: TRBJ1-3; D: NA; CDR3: ASSMGGHRSGNTIY
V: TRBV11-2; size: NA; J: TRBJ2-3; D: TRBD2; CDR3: ASSSGLAGSTDTQY
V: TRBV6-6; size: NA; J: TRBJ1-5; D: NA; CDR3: ASSYEEFGHQPQH
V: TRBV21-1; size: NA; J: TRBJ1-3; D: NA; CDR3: ASSNHRGLGGNTIY
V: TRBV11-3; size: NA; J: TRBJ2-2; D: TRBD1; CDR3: ASSPRTGVDTGELF
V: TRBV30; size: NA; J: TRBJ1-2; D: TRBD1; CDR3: AWTPGTGAGYT
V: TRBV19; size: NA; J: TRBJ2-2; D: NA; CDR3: ASSSGSHTGELF
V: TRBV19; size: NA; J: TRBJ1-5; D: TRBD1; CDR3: ASTTRQGMNQPQH
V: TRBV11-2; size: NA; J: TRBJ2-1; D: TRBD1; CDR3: ASSRTGTYNEQF
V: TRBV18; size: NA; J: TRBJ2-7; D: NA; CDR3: ASSPSPGKTGEQY
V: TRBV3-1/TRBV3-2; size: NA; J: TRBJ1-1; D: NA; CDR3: ASSQGWGGIVEAF
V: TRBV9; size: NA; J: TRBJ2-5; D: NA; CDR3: DSTTNTGGPKY
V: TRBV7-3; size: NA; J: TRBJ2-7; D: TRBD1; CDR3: ASSSAGTGVVNEQY
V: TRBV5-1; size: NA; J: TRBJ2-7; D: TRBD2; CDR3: ASSWTDSSGGYEQY